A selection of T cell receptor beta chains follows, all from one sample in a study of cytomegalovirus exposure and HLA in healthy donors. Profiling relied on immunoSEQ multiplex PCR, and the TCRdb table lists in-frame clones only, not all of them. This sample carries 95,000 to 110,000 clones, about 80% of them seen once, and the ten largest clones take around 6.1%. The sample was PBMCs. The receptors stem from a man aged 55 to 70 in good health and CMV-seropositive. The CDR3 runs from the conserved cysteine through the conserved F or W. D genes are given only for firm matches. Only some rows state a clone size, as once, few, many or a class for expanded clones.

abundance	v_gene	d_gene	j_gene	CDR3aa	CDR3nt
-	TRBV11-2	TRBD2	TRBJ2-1	CASSPGTITLNEQFF	TGTGCCAGCAGTCCGGGGACTATCACCCTTAATGAGCAGTTCTTC
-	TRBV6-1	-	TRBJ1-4	CASLRSRAEKLFF	TGTGCCAGCCTGAGGAGCAGAGCTGAAAAACTGTTTTTT
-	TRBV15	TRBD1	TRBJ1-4	CATSTTQGAGEKLFF	TGTGCCACCAGCACCACACAGGGGGCGGGCGAAAAACTGTTTTTT
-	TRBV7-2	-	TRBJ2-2	CASSFLAANTGELFF	TGTGCCAGCAGCTTTCTAGCCGCGAACACCGGGGAGCTGTTTTTT
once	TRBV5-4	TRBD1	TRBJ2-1	CASSLAGQGYNEQFF	TGTGCCAGCAGCTTGGCGGGACAGGGCTACAATGAGCAGTTCTTC
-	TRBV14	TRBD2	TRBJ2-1	CASSQRPGTSGVPQFF	TGTGCCAGCAGCCAACGTCCCGGGACTAGCGGGGTGCCCCAGTTCTTC
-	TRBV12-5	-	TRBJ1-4	CASGAEAGEKLFF	TGTGCTAGTGGTGCAGAAGCGGGGGAAAAACTGTTTTTT
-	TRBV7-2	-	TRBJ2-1	CASSHQIEQFF	TGTGCCAGCAGCCACCAGATTGAGCAGTTCTTC
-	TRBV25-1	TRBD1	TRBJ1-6	CASRPGQFYNSPLHF	TGTGCCAGCAGGCCGGGACAGTTCTATAATTCACCCCTCCACTTT
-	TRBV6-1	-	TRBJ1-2	CASSVQDGRYGYTF	TGTGCCAGCAGTGTACAGGACGGCCGCTATGGCTACACCTTC
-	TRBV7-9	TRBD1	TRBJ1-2	CASSDRDRVHGYTF	TGTGCCAGCAGCGACCGGGACAGGGTCCATGGCTACACCTTC
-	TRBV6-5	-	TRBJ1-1	CASSYSSSRDTEAFF	TGTGCCAGCAGTTACTCGAGTAGCAGGGACACTGAAGCTTTCTTT
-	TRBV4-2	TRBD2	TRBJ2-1	CASSQDASGGANEQFF	TGTGCCAGCAGCCAAGATGCTAGCGGGGGGGCCAATGAGCAGTTCTTC
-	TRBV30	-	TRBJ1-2	CAWRLGGNYGYTF	TGTGCCTGGAGGCTAGGAGGGAACTATGGCTACACCTTC
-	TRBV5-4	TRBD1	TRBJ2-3	CASSLGDRRWYF	TGTGCCAGCAGCTTGGGGGACAGAAGGTGGTATTTT
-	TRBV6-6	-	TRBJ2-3	CASSSRGTDTQYF	TGTGCCAGCAGTTCCAGGGGCACAGATACGCAGTATTTT
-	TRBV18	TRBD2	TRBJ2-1	CASSPTSGGSYNEQFF	TGTGCCAGCTCACCAACCTCGGGGGGCTCCTACAATGAGCAGTTCTTC
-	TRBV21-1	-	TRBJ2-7	CASSGLDRGYSYEQYF	TGTGCCAGCAGCGGACTGGACAGGGGCTACTCCTACGAGCAGTACTTC
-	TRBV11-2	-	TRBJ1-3	CASSLTGSSGNTIYF	TGTGCCAGCAGCTTAACAGGGAGCTCTGGAAACACCATATATTTT
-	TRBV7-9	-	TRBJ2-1	CASRRQAWGSGVYNEQFF	TGTGCCAGCAGAAGACAAGCATGGGGGTCGGGGGTTTACAATGAGCAGTTCTTC
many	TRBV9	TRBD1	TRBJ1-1	CASSVGGTGGTEAFF	TGTGCCAGCAGCGTAGGGGGGACAGGGGGCACTGAAGCTTTCTTT
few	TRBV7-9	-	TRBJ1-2	CASSAGNSYGYTF	TGTGCCAGCAGCGCCGGCAACAGCTATGGCTACACCTTC
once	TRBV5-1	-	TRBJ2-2	CASNIPGTTGELFF	TGCGCCAGCAACATTCCGGGTACCACCGGGGAGCTGTTTTTT
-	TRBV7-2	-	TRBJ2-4	CASSPPAQGAKNIQYF	TGTGCCAGCAGTCCTCCCGCGCAGGGGGCCAAAAACATTCAGTACTTC
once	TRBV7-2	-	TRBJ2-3	CASSLFGSTDTQYF	TGTGCCAGCAGCTTATTCGGGAGCACAGATACGCAGTATTTT